This TCR beta chain was identified during a study of cytomegalovirus exposure and HLA in healthy donors. Overall study findings and caveats: The study put 150 or so TCR beta chains on its list as cytomegalovirus-associated. In a later analysis, at a false discovery rate of 0.05, approximately 18,000 TCR beta sequences were associated with HLA alleles.

V lost 5 bases, J lost 3 bases, and 13 bases lay in between. The CDR3 loop spans 14 amino acids. In germline, CDR1 is PRHDT, CDR2 FYEKMQ (reference sequence). As concerns this clone: The antigen is not known.

Amplification used 60 Vbeta primers and 13 Jbeta primers. TCRdb's copy holds only in-frame clones and misses some; the assay was immunoSEQ multiplex PCR. In the table there are about 140,000 clones, more than 60% of which are singletons. The sequenced sample consisted of PBMCs. The chain employs TRBV13 and TRBJ1-1; D is undetermined. The origin of this receptor is a man younger than 30 in good health and CMV-seropositive. Written as DNA, the CDR3 is TGTGCCAGCAGCCCCGAGCGGAGGGACACTGAAGCTTTCTTT. Translated: CASSPERRDTEAFF.